These 10 T cell receptor beta chains came from one sample sequenced in a study of glioma-infiltrating T cells. The iRepertoire nested amplicon-rescue multiplex PCR amplified TCR alpha and beta CDR3s from RNA. TCRdb analysed the multiplex PCR reads with MiXCR anew, one entry per CDR3 protein. The profile shows under 130,000 distinct CDR3 sequences, less than 30% of them singletons. The sequenced sample consisted of glioma tissue, nonneoplastic brain tissue, or PBMCs (not recorded which). Every receptor here comes from a human donor with low-grade glioma or glioblastoma, undergoing nonglioma brain surgery, or in good health (not recorded which).

This clonotype turned up a few times. This may stem from a read error, because a much larger clone lies one nucleotide away. The chain has TRBV7-2 and TRBJ1-5; D is unclear. Between the trimmed V and J ends, which lost 1 base and 8 bases, there was a span of 6 bases. The CDR3 consists of 12 residues. Germline V gene lookup returns CDR1 SGHTA and CDR2 FQGNSA. The CDR3 is CASSLDYKPQHF. The CDR3 region has the DNA TGTGCCAGCAGCTTAGATTATAAGCCCCAGCATTTT.

On this clonotype itself: The final CDR3 position lacks the conserved phenylalanine or tryptophan, pointing to a likely read error. The chain has TRBV6-2 or TRBV6-3 and TRBJ2-7; maybe TRBD2 (6 bases). V lost 5 bases and J lost 3, with 17 bases in between. The CDR3 covers 15 residues. Germline V lookup: CDR1 MNHEY, CDR2 SVGEGT. The CDR3 sequence: CASSLMSGGGYEQYI. In DNA form, the CDR3 reads TGTGCCAGCAGTCTTATGTCCGGGGGAGGCTACGAGCAGTACATC.

Points on this clonotype: A much larger clone sits a single nucleotide away, making a read error possible. This sequence joins TRBV20-1 and TRBJ1-1, with D unresolved. In germline, CDR1 is DFQATT, CDR2 SNEGSKA (reference sequence). CDR3 length: 15 amino acids. The V and J ends lost 4 bases and 4 bases respectively, with 19 bases between them. In DNA form, the CDR3 reads TGCAGTGCTACTAAGGACGGCTCAATGGCCACTGAAGCTTTCTTT. Protein: CSATKDGSMATEAFF.

The chain links TRBV5-1 to TRBJ1-5, with D unclear. This CDR3 is 13 amino acids long. V shed 3 bases and J shed 5 bases, with 9 bases lying between them. Per germline, CDR1 SGHRS and CDR2 YFSETQ. In DNA, the CDR3 is TGCGCCAGCAGCTCAAACATGGATCAGCCCCAGCATTTT. Protein: CASSSNMDQPQHF. The complete variable domain, with remaining parts taken from reference TRBV5-1 and TRBJ1-5, reads KAGVTQTPRYLIKTRGQQVTLSCSPISGHRSVSWYQQTPGQGLQFLFEYFSETQRNKGNFPGRFSGRQFSNSRSEMNVSTLELGDSALYLCASSSNMDQPQHFGDGTRLSIL.

This clonotype was detected many times. The gene calls are TRBV7-6 and TRBJ2-3, with D unclear. V was clipped by 2 bases and J by 4 bases, with 7 bases between them. Looked up from germline, CDR1 is SGHVS and CDR2 is FNYEAQ. This CDR3 is 13 amino acids long. DNA of the CDR3: TGTGCCAGCAGCTTATTGGGCGCAGATACGCAGTATTTT. Amino acid sequence: CASSLLGADTQYF.

With respect to this clonotype: With a much larger clone just one base away, this may be a read error. The gene calls are TRBV14 and TRBJ2-3, with D perhaps matching TRBD1 (5 bases). The CDR3 runs to 12 residues. Trimming removed 4 bases from V and 12 bases from J, with 14 bases in between. Germline V lookup: CDR1 SGHDN, CDR2 FVKESK. CDR3 in amino acids: CASSRVAGFQYF. The DNA of the CDR3 is TGTGCCAGCAGCCGAGTTGCAGGGTTTCAGTATTTT.

As concerns this clonotype: Mismatch with germline at one junction end may stem from a read error. This chain joins TRBV11-1 and TRBJ2-1; D possibly matches TRBD1 or TRBD2 (5 bases each). The CDR3 runs 13 residues. Germline-derived CDR1 and CDR2 are SGHAT and FQDESV (reference sequence). The CDR3 loop is CASSLAGENEQSF. In nucleotides, the CDR3 is TGTGCCAGCAGCTTAGCGGGGGAGAATGAGCAGTCCTTC.

A few counts support this clonotype. The gene calls are TRBV5-1 and TRBJ2-5; D is ambiguous. The CDR3 runs 13 residues. Trimming left V 0 bases short and J 4 bases short, with 7 bases between. Per the germline V gene, CDR1 is SGHRS and CDR2 is YFSETQ. The CDR3 DNA is TGCGCCAGCAGCTTGGCGTTAGTAGAGACCCAGTACTTC. The encoded protein is CASSLALVETQYF. The entire variable domain, with the rest obtained from reference TRBV5-1 and TRBJ2-5, is as follows: KAGVTQTPRYLIKTRGQQVTLSCSPISGHRSVSWYQQTPGQGLQFLFEYFSETQRNKGNFPGRFSGRQFSNSRSEMNVSTLELGDSALYLCASSLALVETQYFGPGTRLLVL.

The DNA of the CDR3 is TGTGCCAGCAGCCCTGCGGGACTAGCGTTCTCCTACGAGCAGTACTTC. Translating it yields CASSPAGLAFSYEQYF. This chain joins TRBV7-2 and TRBJ2-7, with 10 bases fitting TRBD2. Germline CDR1 reads SGHTA; CDR2 reads FQGNSA. This CDR3 comprises 16 residues. V lost 5 bases and J lost 0; bases outside the gene matches: 7.

This clonotype was found many times. This chain uses TRBV7-6 with TRBJ1-5; no clear D. Germline CDR1 SGHVS, CDR2 FNYEAQ. The CDR3 loop spans 16 amino acids. V lost 1 base to trimming and J lost 1 base, with 11 bases between them. In nucleotides, the CDR3 is TGTGCCAGCAGCTTAGTAGCAAGAGCAAGCAATCAGCCCCAGCATTTT. Amino acid sequence: CASSLVARASNQPQHF.